What follows describes a single T cell receptor beta chain. Its binding antigen is unknown. No base quality values were provided; no much bigger clone lies one nucleotide off. The record originates from a study of T cell responses to AZD1222 COVID-19 vaccine (dated by TCRdb to about 2021). Some background on the complete study: Because spike-specific TCR depth and breadth did not differ between the two schedules, AZD1222 recipients who got a second dose at roughly 4 weeks were pooled with those who got a second dose at roughly 12 weeks. Trial participants were enrolled by age into subgroups of 18-55, 56-69 and 70-plus years, and about 150, 27 and 61 TCR-sequenced participants, respectively, were included in these subgroups. A total of about 250 trial participants underwent TCR sequencing, of whom about 210 had received two doses of AZD1222 and some 25 had received two doses of the MenACWY control vaccine. General conclusions and limits of the study: The whole spike protein was spanned by vaccine-associated CD4 TCRs, and dominant responses were seen in regions 160-218 and 743-854. Reportedly, almost half of the unique spike-specific TCRs recognized epitopes lying outside the regions that are mutated in the B.1.351 and B.1.1.7 variants. The 56-69-year group was small, and its depth increase did not reach significance, likely because of low power. Because no day 14 peak-response samples were available, the repertoires could be characterized only after the peak T cell response. Conclusions about previously exposed vaccinees are limited because only a handful of AZD1222 recipients were SARS-CoV-2 seropositive at baseline. Participants were mostly white British and included more females than males, and it was suggested by the authors that clonal diversity may have been underestimated. After two AZD1222 doses, both the breadth and the depth of spike-specific TCRs were significantly higher than at day 0 and than in MenACWY recipients.

The CDR3 regions of human TCRbeta chains were analyzed by immunosequencing. On the authors' methods: Repertoire TCRs were matched against a reference library of SARS-CoV-2-specific TCRs generated with the MIRA antigen-specificity platform. Breadth was defined as the fraction of unique TCRs that were SARS-CoV-2-associated. Depth was defined as the fraction of total T cells that were SARS-CoV-2-associated. Using the MIRA data, each spike-specific TCR was mapped to the spike region that the TCR reacts to and placed in a CD4 or CD8 class. Log10-transformed breadth and depth values were compared by one-way ANOVA with Sidak's multiple comparisons tests. TCRdb stores this immuneACCESS table with in-frame sequences only. Part of the clones is absent; in the studies checked, under half of the shortfall reflects unresolved V genes, and no reason is known for the rest. V and J calls and clone size are given by that table; D and trimming were obtained from the DNA. A total of some 130,000 clones appear in this sample, roughly 84% of them only once. The ten largest account for about 4% of the sample.

Read against the paper, the sample's time point label means: baseline before first vaccination. The vaccinee samples were drawn from two UK trials, COV001 and COV002, one of which was a single-blind randomized controlled phase 2/3 trial testing AZD1222 (ChAdOx1 nCoV-19) in healthy adults. Trial participant PBMC samples were collected at day 0 and day 28 after the second dose for TCRbeta chain sequencing. This TCR was sampled from an adult in good health. Source: peripheral blood, taken on day 0 of AZD1222 vaccination.

CDR3 protein: CASSNGGVLGETQYF. Here is the DNA: TGTGCCAGTAGTAATGGCGGGGTGTTGGGGGAGACCCAGTACTTC. Recombination joined TRBV19 with TRBJ2-5, and the D gene may be TRBD2, 6 bases matching. There are 15 amino acids in the CDR3, from cysteine to phenylalanine inclusive. Solely the CDR3 DNA is kept, with 45 bases framed from the first base. The germline V gene (reference sequence) specifies LNHDA as CDR1 and SQIVND as CDR2. Trimming removed 4 bases from V and 5 bases from J, leaving 17 bases between the germline ends.